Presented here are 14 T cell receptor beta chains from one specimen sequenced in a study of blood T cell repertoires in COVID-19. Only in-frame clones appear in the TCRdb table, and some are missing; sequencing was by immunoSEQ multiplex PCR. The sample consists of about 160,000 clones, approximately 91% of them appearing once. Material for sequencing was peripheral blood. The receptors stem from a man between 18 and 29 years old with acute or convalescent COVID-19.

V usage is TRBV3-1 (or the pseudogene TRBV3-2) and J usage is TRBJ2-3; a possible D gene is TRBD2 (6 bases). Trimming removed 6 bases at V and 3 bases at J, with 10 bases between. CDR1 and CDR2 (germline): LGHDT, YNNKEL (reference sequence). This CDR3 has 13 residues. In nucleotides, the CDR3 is TGTGCCAGCAGACAACTAGCTACAGATACGCAGTATTTT. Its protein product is CASRQLATDTQYF.

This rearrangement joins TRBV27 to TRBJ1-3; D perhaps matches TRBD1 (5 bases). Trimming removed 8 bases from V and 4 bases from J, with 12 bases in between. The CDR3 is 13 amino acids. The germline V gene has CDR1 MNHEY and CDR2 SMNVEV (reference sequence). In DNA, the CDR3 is TGTGCCAGCTCCTCAGGGTGGGGAAACACCATATATTTT. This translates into CASSSGWGNTIYF.

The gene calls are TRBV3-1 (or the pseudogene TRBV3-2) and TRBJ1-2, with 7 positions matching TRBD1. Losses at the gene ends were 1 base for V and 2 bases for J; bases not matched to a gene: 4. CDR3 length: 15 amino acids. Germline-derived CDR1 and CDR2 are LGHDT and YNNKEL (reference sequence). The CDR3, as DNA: TGTGCCAGCAGCCAAGTCGGGACAGCCAACTATGGCTACACCTTC. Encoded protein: CASSQVGTANYGYTF.

CDR3 in amino acids: CAGQGGIEKLFF. The CDR3 nucleotides read TGTGCAGGACAGGGCGGTATTGAAAAACTGTTTTTT. This sequence joins TRBV30 and TRBJ1-4; 8 nucleotides line up with TRBD1. This CDR3 region has 12 residues. Germline CDR1 reads GTSNPN; CDR2 reads SVGIG (reference sequence).

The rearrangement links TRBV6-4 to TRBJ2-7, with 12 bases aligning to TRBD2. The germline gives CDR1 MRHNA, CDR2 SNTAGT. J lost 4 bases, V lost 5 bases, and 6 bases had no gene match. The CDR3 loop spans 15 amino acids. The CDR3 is CASSPTSGSPYEQYF. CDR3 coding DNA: TGTGCCAGCAGTCCGACTAGCGGGAGTCCTTACGAGCAGTACTTC.

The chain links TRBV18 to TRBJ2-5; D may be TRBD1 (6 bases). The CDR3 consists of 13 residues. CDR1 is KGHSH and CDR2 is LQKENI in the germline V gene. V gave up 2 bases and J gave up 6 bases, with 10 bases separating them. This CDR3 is CASSPGQGKTQYF. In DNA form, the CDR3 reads TGTGCCAGCTCACCAGGGCAGGGGAAGACCCAGTACTTC.

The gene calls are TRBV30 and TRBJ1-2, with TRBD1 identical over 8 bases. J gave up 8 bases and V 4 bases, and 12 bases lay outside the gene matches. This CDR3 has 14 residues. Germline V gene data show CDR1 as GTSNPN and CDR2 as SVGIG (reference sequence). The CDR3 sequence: CAWTVTVAGGGYTF. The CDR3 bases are TGTGCCTGGACGGTTACGGTGGCAGGGGGCGGCTACACCTTC.

As DNA, the CDR3 is TGTGCCAGCAGTGAAAGGACAGGGGTTCCAACTAATGAAAAACTGTTTTTT. Protein sequence: CASSERTGVPTNEKLFF. This chain uses TRBV2 with TRBJ1-4; 9 nucleotides match TRBD1. The CDR3 totals 17 residues. Germline lookup yields CDR1 SNHLY and CDR2 FYNNEI. J lost 0 bases, V lost 2 bases, and 4 bases had no gene match.

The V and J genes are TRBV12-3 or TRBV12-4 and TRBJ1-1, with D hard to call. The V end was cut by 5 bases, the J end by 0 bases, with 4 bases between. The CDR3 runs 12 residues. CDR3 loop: CASSNMNTEAFF. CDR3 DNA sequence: TGTGCCAGCAGTAACATGAACACTGAAGCTTTCTTT.

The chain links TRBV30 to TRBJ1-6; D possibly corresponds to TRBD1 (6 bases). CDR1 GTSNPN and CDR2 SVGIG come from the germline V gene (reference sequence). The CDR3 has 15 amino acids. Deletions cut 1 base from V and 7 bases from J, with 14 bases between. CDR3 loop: CAWSEGTLINSPLHF. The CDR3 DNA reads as TGTGCCTGGAGTGAAGGGACACTGATCAATTCACCCCTCCACTTT.

The CDR3 sequence is CASSQSGTGVRGGYTF. DNA of the CDR3: TGTGCCAGCTCACAGAGCGGGACAGGGGTTCGCGGTGGCTACACCTTC. This rearrangement joins TRBV18 to TRBJ1-2; TRBD1 matches at 10 bases. CDR3 length: 16 amino acids. Trimming cost V 4 bases and J 7 bases; bases outside gene matches: 12. Per germline, CDR1 KGHSH and CDR2 LQKENI. The whole variable domain, filled in from reference TRBV18 and TRBJ1-2, reads NAGVMQNPRHLVRRRGQEARLRCSPMKGHSHVYWYRQLPEEGLKFMVYLQKENIIDESGMPKERFSAEFPKEGPSILRIQQVVRGDSAAYFCASSQSGTGVRGGYTFGSGTRLTVV.

The chain's CDR3 is CSLFAGQGAGGGYTF. DNA of the CDR3: TGCAGCTTATTTGCGGGACAGGGGGCGGGCGGTGGCTACACCTTC. The chain recombines TRBV29-1 with TRBJ1-2; 12 positions agree with TRBD1. The ends lost 8 bases at V and 7 bases at J; junction bases unmatched: 14. CDR3 length equals 15 residues. Germline-derived CDR1 and CDR2 are SQVTM and ANQGSEA.

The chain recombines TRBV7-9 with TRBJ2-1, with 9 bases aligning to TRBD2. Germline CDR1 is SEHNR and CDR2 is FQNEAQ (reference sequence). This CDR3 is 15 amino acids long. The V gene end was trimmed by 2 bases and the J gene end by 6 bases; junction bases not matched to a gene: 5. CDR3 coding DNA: TGTGCCAGCAGCTTAAGGCGGGAGGGCGGCAATGAGCAGTTCTTC. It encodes CASSLRREGGNEQFF.

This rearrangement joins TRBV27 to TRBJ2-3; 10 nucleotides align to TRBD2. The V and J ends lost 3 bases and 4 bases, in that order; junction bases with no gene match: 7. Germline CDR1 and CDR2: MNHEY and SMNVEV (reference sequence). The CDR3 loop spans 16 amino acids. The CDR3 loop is CASSFSAGGSADTQYF. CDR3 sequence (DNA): TGTGCCAGCAGTTTCTCAGCGGGGGGGTCAGCAGATACGCAGTATTTT.